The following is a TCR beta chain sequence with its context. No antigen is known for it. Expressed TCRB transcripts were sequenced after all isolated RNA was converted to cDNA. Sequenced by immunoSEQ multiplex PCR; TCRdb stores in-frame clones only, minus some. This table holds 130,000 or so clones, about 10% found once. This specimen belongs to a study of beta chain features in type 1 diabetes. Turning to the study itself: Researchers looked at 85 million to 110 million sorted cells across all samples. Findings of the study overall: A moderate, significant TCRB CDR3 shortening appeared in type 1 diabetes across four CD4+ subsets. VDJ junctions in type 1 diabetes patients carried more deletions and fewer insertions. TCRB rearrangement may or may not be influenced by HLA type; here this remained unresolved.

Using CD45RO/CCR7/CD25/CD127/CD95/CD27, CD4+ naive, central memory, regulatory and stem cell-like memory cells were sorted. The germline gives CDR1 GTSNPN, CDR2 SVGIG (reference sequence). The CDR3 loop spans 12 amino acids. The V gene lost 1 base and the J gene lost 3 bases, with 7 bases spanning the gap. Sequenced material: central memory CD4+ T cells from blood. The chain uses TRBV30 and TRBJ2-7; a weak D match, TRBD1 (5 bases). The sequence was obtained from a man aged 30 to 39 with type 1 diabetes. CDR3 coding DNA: TGTGCCTGGAGTGGACAGCTCTACGAGCAGTACTTC. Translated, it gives CAWSGQLYEQYF.